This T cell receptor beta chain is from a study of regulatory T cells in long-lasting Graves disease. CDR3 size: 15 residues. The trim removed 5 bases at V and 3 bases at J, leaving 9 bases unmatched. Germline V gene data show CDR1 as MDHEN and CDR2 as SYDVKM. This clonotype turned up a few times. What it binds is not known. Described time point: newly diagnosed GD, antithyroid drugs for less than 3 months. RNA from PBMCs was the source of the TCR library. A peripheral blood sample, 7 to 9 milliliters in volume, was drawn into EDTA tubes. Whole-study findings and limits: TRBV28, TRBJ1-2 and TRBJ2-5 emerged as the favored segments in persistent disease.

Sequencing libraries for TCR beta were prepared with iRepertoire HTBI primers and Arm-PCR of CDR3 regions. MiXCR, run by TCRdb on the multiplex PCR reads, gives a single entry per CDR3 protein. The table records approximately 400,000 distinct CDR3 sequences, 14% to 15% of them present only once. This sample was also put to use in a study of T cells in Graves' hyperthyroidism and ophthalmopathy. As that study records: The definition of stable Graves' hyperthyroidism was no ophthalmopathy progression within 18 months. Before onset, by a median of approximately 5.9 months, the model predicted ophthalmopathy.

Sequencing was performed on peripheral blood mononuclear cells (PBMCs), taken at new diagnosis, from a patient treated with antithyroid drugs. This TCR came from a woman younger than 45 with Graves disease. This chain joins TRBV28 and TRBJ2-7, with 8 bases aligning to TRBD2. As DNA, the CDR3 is TGTGCCAGCAGTCCCTCCAGTACTAGCGGCTACGAGCAGTACTTC. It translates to CASSPSSTSGYEQYF. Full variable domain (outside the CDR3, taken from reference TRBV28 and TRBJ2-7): DVKVTQSSRYLVKRTGEKVFLECVQDMDHENMFWYRQDPGLGLRLIYFSYDVKMKEKGDIPEGYSVSREKKERFSLILESASTNQTSMYLCASSPSSTSGYEQYFGPGTRLTVT.